What follows describes a single T cell receptor beta chain. Germline V gives CDR1 MNHEY, CDR2 SVGAGI. The V end was cut by 2 bases, the J end by 6 bases, with 14 bases between. The CDR3 runs to 14 residues. This sample was taken from a study of cytomegalovirus exposure and HLA in healthy donors. The PCR ran on 60 Vbeta and 13 Jbeta primers. Here immunoSEQ multiplex PCR was the method, and the copy in TCRdb shows in-frame clones only, minus some. This sample has 150,000 to 200,000 clones, with 70% to 80% found just once. The receptor comes from a young woman in good health and CMV-seropositive. V and J are TRBV6-5 and TRBJ2-7; the D gene is possibly TRBD1 (5 bases). Sequencing was performed on PBMCs. The CDR3, as DNA: TGTGCCAGCAGTTACGCAGGGCAGGTAGGCGAGCAGTACTTC. It is translated as CASSYAGQVGEQYF.